The entry below describes one TCR beta chain. Its matching antigen is unknown. The sample originates from a study of vaccination and CD4 T cells after COVID-19. After removal of 5 bases from V and 3 bases from J, the junction contained 7 bases not matched to a gene. This CDR3 is built from 17 residues. Germline V lookup: CDR1 DFQATT, CDR2 SNEGSKA (reference sequence). The treatment here: roughly 10-day PBMC culture with coronavirus spike peptide pools or control peptides (ViraFEST assay). Once obtained from cultured CD4+ T cells, the DNA was sequenced using the Oncomine TCR Beta short-read assay. TCRdb reprocessed the PCR reads via MiXCR and lists one record per CDR3 protein. The data contain 15,000 to 20,000 distinct CDR3 sequences, under 80% of them seen just once; the ten biggest clones take up 12%.

This clonotype was sampled from a human donor who had recovered from COVID-19. Sequenced sample: CD4+ T cells from blood, cultured in vitro. The chain couples TRBV20-1 to TRBJ2-4; 16 bases align to TRBD2. The CDR3 loop reads CSAGGTSGRVGKNIQYF. CDR3 nucleotides: TGCAGTGCTGGCGGGACTAGCGGGAGGGTTGGCAAAAACATTCAGTACTTC.